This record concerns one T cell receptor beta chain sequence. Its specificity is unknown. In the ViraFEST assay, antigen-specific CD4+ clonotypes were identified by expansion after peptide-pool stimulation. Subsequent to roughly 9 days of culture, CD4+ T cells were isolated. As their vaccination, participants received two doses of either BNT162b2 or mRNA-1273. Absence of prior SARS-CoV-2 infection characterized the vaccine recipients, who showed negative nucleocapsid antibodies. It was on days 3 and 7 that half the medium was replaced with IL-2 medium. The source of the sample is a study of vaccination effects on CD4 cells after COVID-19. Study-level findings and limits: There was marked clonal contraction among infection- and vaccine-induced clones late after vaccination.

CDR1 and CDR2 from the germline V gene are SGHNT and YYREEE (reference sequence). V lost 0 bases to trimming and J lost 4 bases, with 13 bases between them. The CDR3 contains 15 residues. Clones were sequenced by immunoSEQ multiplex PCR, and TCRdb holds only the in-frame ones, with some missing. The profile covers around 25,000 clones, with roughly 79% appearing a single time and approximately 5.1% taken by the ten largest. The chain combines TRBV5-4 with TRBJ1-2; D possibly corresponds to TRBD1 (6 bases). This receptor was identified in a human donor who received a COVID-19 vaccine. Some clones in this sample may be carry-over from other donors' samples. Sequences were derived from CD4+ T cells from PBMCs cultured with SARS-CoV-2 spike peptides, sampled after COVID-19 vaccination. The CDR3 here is CASSLEGGLGYGYTF. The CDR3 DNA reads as TGTGCCAGCAGCTTGGAGGGGGGGTTGGGCTATGGCTACACCTTC. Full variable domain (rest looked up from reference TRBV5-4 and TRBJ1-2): ETGVTQSPTHLIKTRGQQVTLRCSSQSGHNTVSWYQQALGQGPQFIFQYYREEENGRGNFPPRFSGLQFPNYSSELNVNALELDDSALYLCASSLEGGLGYGYTFGSGTRLTVV.